This is a list of T cell receptor beta chains from one sample in a study of blood T cell repertoires in COVID-19. Libraries were prepared by immunoSEQ multiplex PCR; TCRdb keeps only in-frame clonotypes and omits some of them. The sample has some 120,000 clones; around 87% are singletons. Sequenced sample: peripheral blood. The receptors shown here come from a man aged 50 to 60 with acute or convalescent COVID-19. CDR3s leave out the opening cysteine and the closing phenylalanine or tryptophan. Each record gives: J gene, V gene, CDR3 length, CDR3 protein.

TRBJ1-1	TRBV2	11	ASSEEGWQPAF
TRBJ2-1	TRBV3-1/TRBV3-2	12	ASNRGGKGNEQF
TRBJ2-3	TRBV19	13	ASSIGKSFTDTQY
TRBJ1-2	TRBV4-1	13	ASSQAGQESYGYT
TRBJ2-7	TRBV3-1/TRBV3-2	13	ASSQASGRVYEQY
TRBJ1-2	TRBV11-3	15	ASSLDILGTANYGYT
TRBJ2-1	TRBV20-1	12	SASLRLAPSEQF
TRBJ1-2	TRBV5-1	16	ATLPSDRTQTANYGYT
TRBJ2-1	TRBV5-4	15	ASSLASSGSGYNEQF
TRBJ2-1	TRBV24-1	14	ATSDLGTSGRNEQF
TRBJ1-2	TRBV12-3/TRBV12-4	11	ASSGQVDYGYT
TRBJ2-7	TRBV11-3	12	ASSLSGGAYEQY
TRBJ2-5	TRBV3-1/TRBV3-2	12	ASSQGTWQETQY
TRBJ1-2	TRBV6-5	10	ASRTGSYGYT
TRBJ2-3	TRBV2	12	ASTYRVRGDTQY
TRBJ1-1	TRBV6-5	13	ASSYPGLTNTEAF
TRBJ2-7	TRBV4-1	11	ASSTGLTYEQY
TRBJ2-2	TRBV6-5	12	ASSSSGNTGELF
TRBJ1-5	TRBV7-9	11	ASSLESTGPQH
TRBJ2-7	TRBV4-1	13	ASSSRQGMHYEQY
TRBJ2-5	TRBV4-1	13	ASSQEGRLQETQY
TRBJ2-2	TRBV12-5	13	ASGLGGQPTGELF
TRBJ1-5	TRBV5-5	11	ASGGTGNQPQH
TRBJ2-1	TRBV27	9	ANRGLYEQF
TRBJ2-7	TRBV19	12	ASSTTGTHYEQY
TRBJ1-2	TRBV5-4	11	ASSLDRPYGYT
TRBJ2-7	TRBV2	11	ASSSLREGEQY